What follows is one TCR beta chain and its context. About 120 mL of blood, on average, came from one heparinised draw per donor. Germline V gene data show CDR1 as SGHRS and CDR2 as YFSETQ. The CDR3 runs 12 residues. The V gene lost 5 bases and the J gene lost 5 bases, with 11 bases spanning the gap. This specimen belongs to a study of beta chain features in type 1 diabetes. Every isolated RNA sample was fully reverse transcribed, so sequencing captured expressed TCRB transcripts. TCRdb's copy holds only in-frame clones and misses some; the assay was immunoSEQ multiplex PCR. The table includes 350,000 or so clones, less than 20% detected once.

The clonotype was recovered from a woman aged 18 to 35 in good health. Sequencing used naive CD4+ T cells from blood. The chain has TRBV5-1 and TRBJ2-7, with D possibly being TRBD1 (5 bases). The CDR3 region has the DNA TGCGCCAGCAGTCAGGGTTTGAACGAGCAGTACTTC. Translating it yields CASSQGLNEQYF.